One and the same sample provided the 29 T cell receptor beta chains below, sequenced in a study of shared clonotypes between healthy human individuals. The repertoire was sequenced with immunoSEQ multiplex PCR; TCRdb's copy has only in-frame clones and lacks some. The sample holds around 1.9 million clones; approximately 92% are singletons and the top ten take more than 1.5%. The naive CD8 fraction comprised CD45RO-negative cells positively selected for CCR7 and excluded terminally differentiated effector memory CD45RA+ cells. Sequenced input: naive CD8+ T cells from PBMCs. These receptors all stem from a man aged 18-30 years in good health. Some clones in this sample may be carry-over from other donors' samples.

V gene TRBV6-1 combines with J gene TRBJ2-7, with 9 nucleotides matching TRBD2. After removal of 2 bases from V and 3 bases from J, the junction contained 5 bases not matched to a gene. The CDR3 has 15 residues. Germline V CDR1 and CDR2: MNHNS, SASEGT. This CDR3 reads CASSEIAGDHYEQYF. CDR3 DNA sequence: TGTGCCAGCAGTGAAATAGCGGGGGACCACTACGAGCAGTACTTC.

V gene TRBV19 combines with J gene TRBJ2-2; D is unclear. The CDR3 runs to 13 residues. Germline CDR1 LNHDA, CDR2 SQIVND (reference sequence). The germline V and J ends were trimmed by 9 bases and 6 bases, with 14 bases remaining between them. The CDR3 bases are TGTGCCAGCCGAGATCCGCCGTCCGGGGAGCTGTTTTTT. It codes for CASRDPPSGELFF.

The V and J genes are TRBV9 and TRBJ2-7; TRBD2 matches 7 bases. J gave up 3 bases and V 0 bases, and 6 bases lay outside the gene matches. The CDR3 runs 15 residues. CDR1 and CDR2 from the germline V gene are SGDLS and YYNGEE. Here the CDR3 DNA reads TGTGCCAGCAGCGTAGGTTGGAGGACTAGCTACGAGCAGTACTTC. It yields the protein CASSVGWRTSYEQYF.

The chain links TRBV7-6 to TRBJ2-7; weak D call: TRBD1 (5 bases). The CDR3 runs to 17 residues. Germline V gives CDR1 SGHVS, CDR2 FNYEAQ. Trimming took 4 bases from V and 2 from J, leaving 21 bases between them. The CDR3 protein is CASSSAVGLDSTYEQYF. The CDR3 DNA reads TGTGCCAGCAGCTCGGCGGTCGGGCTAGACAGCACCTACGAGCAGTACTTC.

The chain has TRBV5-8 and TRBJ2-3; 10 nucleotides match TRBD2. Germline V lookup: CDR1 SGHTS, CDR2 YDEGEE. The CDR3 has 15 residues. V lost 3 bases and J lost 2; bases outside the gene matches: 3. The CDR3 DNA sequence: TGTGCCAGCAGCTCTGGACTAGCGGTCACAGATACGCAGTATTTT. Translated, it gives CASSSGLAVTDTQYF.

The chain carries TRBV7-9 and TRBJ2-7; D not certain. This CDR3 spans 15 amino acids. Between the trimmed V and J ends, which lost 3 bases and 0 bases, there was a span of 12 bases. The germline V gene encodes CDR1 SEHNR and CDR2 FQNEAQ (reference sequence). In nucleotides, the CDR3 is TGTGCCAGCAGCTTCCCCGGCCGGAGCTCCTACGAGCAGTACTTC. Residues: CASSFPGRSSYEQYF. The full variable domain, with the rest looked up from reference TRBV7-9 and TRBJ2-7, is DTGVSQNPRHKITKRGQNVTFRCDPISEHNRLYWYRQTLGQGPEFLTYFQNEAQLEKSRLLSDRFSAERPKGSFSTLEIQRTEQGDSAMYLCASSFPGRSSYEQYFGPGTRLTVT.

This sequence joins TRBV4-3 and TRBJ2-1, with 14 positions matching TRBD2. Per the germline V gene, CDR1 is LGHNA and CDR2 is YSLEER. Trimming took 4 bases from V and 5 from J; bases not matched to a gene: 10. CDR3 length equals 18 residues. The CDR3 is CASSPGTSGRSYNNEQFF. CDR3 nucleotides: TGCGCCAGCAGCCCCGGGACTAGCGGGAGAAGTTACAACAATGAGCAGTTCTTC.

The chain couples TRBV6-1 to TRBJ1-5, with 10 positions matching TRBD1. The CDR3 runs to 14 residues. CDR1 and CDR2 (germline): MNHNS, SASEGT. V shed 4 bases and J 7 bases; nucleotides not matched to a gene: 4. CDR3 sequence: CASSATGGGQPQHF. CDR3 in DNA: TGTGCCAGCAGTGCGACAGGGGGCGGGCAGCCCCAGCATTTT.

The chain employs TRBV19 and TRBJ2-3; D is perhaps TRBD1 (5 bases). Germline lookup yields CDR1 LNHDA and CDR2 SQIVND (reference sequence). The CDR3 extends over 15 amino acids. V was clipped by 5 bases and J by 0 bases, with 12 bases between them. This CDR3 reads CASSQGYRSTDTQYF. The CDR3 DNA reads TGTGCCAGTAGTCAGGGCTACCGTAGCACAGATACGCAGTATTTT.

The V call is TRBV15, the J call TRBJ2-4, with TRBD1 identical over 7 bases. V lost 4 bases to trimming and J lost 8 bases; unmatched junction nucleotides: 11. Germline V gene lookup returns CDR1 LNHNV and CDR2 YYDKDF (reference sequence). The CDR3 runs 15 residues. The CDR3 spells CATSTTETGFHIQYF. In DNA, the CDR3 is TGTGCCACCAGCACAACGGAGACAGGGTTCCACATTCAGTACTTC.

The J gene is TRBJ1-1, the V gene TRBV11-2, with TRBD1 identical over 8 bases. The V segment lost 5 bases and the J segment 6 bases; nucleotides outside the gene matches: 5. The germline CDR1 and CDR2 sequences are SGHAT and FQNNGV. The CDR3 runs 13 residues. The CDR3 DNA reads TGTGCCAGCAGCCCATCAGGGGGCTCTGAAGCTTTCTTT. Translation: CASSPSGGSEAFF.

V and J are TRBV6-5 and TRBJ1-2; D call uncertain. CDR3 length equals 13 residues. Germline CDR1 and CDR2: MNHEY and SVGAGI. V was shortened by 0 bases and J by 8 bases, with 10 bases between the two germline ends. DNA for the CDR3: TGTGCCAGCAGTTACTCGATTACGGGGGGCTACACCTTC. Amino acid sequence: CASSYSITGGYTF.

This sequence joins TRBV27 and TRBJ2-7, with a weak D call TRBD2 (6 bases). Per the germline V gene, CDR1 is MNHEY and CDR2 is SMNVEV (reference sequence). This CDR3 has 14 amino acids. V shed 5 bases and J shed 3 bases, with 14 bases lying between them. The CDR3 sequence is CASSPRGLNYEQYF. As DNA, the CDR3 is TGTGCCAGCAGTCCGCGGGGCCTTAACTACGAGCAGTACTTC.

The chain carries TRBV2 and TRBJ2-7; possibly TRBD2 for D (5 bases). Germline V gene sequence: CDR1 SNHLY, CDR2 FYNNEI. The germline V and J ends were trimmed by 7 bases and 3 bases, with 19 bases remaining between them. The CDR3 totals 15 residues. CDR3 bases: TGTGCCAGCACGGGGATCGGTCTGGATAGCTACGAGCAGTACTTC. It yields the protein CASTGIGLDSYEQYF.

The chain is built from TRBV9 and TRBJ2-1; a weak D match, TRBD1 (5 bases). Germline V gene data show CDR1 as SGDLS and CDR2 as YYNGEE. Trimming cost V 0 bases and J 6 bases, with 13 bases left between them. CDR3 length: 15 amino acids. CDR3 coding DNA: TGTGCCAGCAGCGTAGAACTCCAGGGCGGCAATGAGCAGTTCTTC. Translated: CASSVELQGGNEQFF.

This chain links TRBV28 with TRBJ2-7; 11 bases line up with TRBD1. Per the germline V gene, CDR1 is MDHEN and CDR2 is SYDVKM. The CDR3 extends over 15 amino acids. V lost 6 bases to trimming and J lost 3 bases; unmatched junction nucleotides: 7. The CDR3 region has the DNA TGTGCCAGCAGCCGGACAGGGGGCCATCTCTACGAGCAGTACTTC. It is translated as CASSRTGGHLYEQYF. Variable domain in full (rest from reference TRBV28 and TRBJ2-7): DVKVTQSSRYLVKRTGEKVFLECVQDMDHENMFWYRQDPGLGLRLIYFSYDVKMKEKGDIPEGYSVSREKKERFSLILESASTNQTSMYLCASSRTGGHLYEQYFGPGTRLTVT.

The CDR3: CASSTGLVGTQYF. CDR3 DNA sequence: TGTGCCAGCAGCACGGGACTAGTCGGTACGCAGTATTTT. The chain links TRBV7-9 to TRBJ2-3; 8 bases align to TRBD2. This CDR3 spans 13 amino acids. The V and J ends lost 5 bases and 8 bases, in that order; junction bases with no gene match: 6. The germline CDR1 and CDR2 sequences are SEHNR and FQNEAQ (reference sequence). The full variable domain, its missing parts supplied by reference TRBV7-9 and TRBJ2-3, is DTGVSQNPRHKITKRGQNVTFRCDPISEHNRLYWYRQTLGQGPEFLTYFQNEAQLEKSRLLSDRFSAERPKGSFSTLEIQRTEQGDSAMYLCASSTGLVGTQYFGPGTRLTVL.

V gene TRBV7-9 combines with J gene TRBJ2-7; 9 nucleotides align to TRBD1. Germline V lookup: CDR1 SEHNR, CDR2 FQNEAQ (reference sequence). This CDR3 is 15 amino acids long. Trimming removed 5 bases from V and 3 bases from J; junction bases left unmatched: 8. CDR3 sequence reads: CASSQRTGDLYEQYF. The DNA for the CDR3 is TGTGCCAGCAGCCAAAGGACAGGGGATCTCTACGAGCAGTACTTC.

On this clone: The germline gene is not matched at one end of the junction; a read error may be the cause. This chain joins TRBV9 and TRBJ2-1; D is ambiguous. CDR1 is SGDLS, CDR2 YYNGEE, per germline. The CDR3 covers 11 residues. CDR3 sequence reads: CASGVGNEQFF. CDR3 DNA sequence: TGTGCCAGCGGCGTCGGCAATGAGCAGTTCTTC.

J is TRBJ1-1 and V is TRBV28; D might be TRBD1 (5 bases). This CDR3 has 15 amino acids. Germline V gives CDR1 MDHEN, CDR2 SYDVKM. Trimming removed 1 base from V and 3 bases from J, with 12 bases in between. CDR3 residues: CASSLLQALDTEAFF. The CDR3 nucleotides read TGTGCCAGCAGTTTATTACAGGCTCTGGACACTGAAGCTTTCTTT. Complete variable domain (other parts from reference TRBV28 and TRBJ1-1): DVKVTQSSRYLVKRTGEKVFLECVQDMDHENMFWYRQDPGLGLRLIYFSYDVKMKEKGDIPEGYSVSREKKERFSLILESASTNQTSMYLCASSLLQALDTEAFFGQGTRLTVV.

This clone has only one observation. V usage is TRBV15 and J usage is TRBJ2-7; TRBD1 is a possible D gene (6 bases). The CDR3 has 13 amino acids. Germline-derived CDR1 and CDR2 are LNHNV and YYDKDF (reference sequence). With 5 bases removed from V and 7 bases from J, the gap between germline ends came to 15 bases. CDR3 nucleotide sequence: TGTGCCACCAGCGGGGGCAGGGTGGGAGAGCAGTACTTC. Translated: CATSGGRVGEQYF.

This chain links TRBV29-1 with TRBJ2-7; 7 bases match TRBD1. The CDR3 loop spans 12 amino acids. CDR1 and CDR2 (germline): SQVTM, ANQGSEA. The ends lost 6 bases at V and 1 base at J; junction bases unmatched: 3. The CDR3 here is CSVKDRSYEQYF. CDR3 DNA: TGCAGCGTCAAGGACAGGTCCTACGAGCAGTACTTC.

The chain employs TRBV7-9 and TRBJ2-7; tentatively, D is TRBD1 or TRBD2 (6 bases each). V shed 2 bases and J shed 5 bases, with 16 bases lying between them. The CDR3 contains 15 residues. Per germline, CDR1 SEHNR and CDR2 FQNEAQ (reference sequence). The CDR3 DNA sequence: TGTGCCAGCAGCTTATACTTGGAGGGGGGCCACGAGCAGTACTTC. It yields the protein CASSLYLEGGHEQYF.

CDR3 bases: TGTGCCAGCAGCTTATCGGCCGGGGTCTCCTACAATGAGCAGTTCTTC. It yields the protein CASSLSAGVSYNEQFF. The chain has TRBV7-9 and TRBJ2-1, with D perhaps matching TRBD2 (5 bases). The CDR3 contains 16 residues. The V gene's germline CDR1 is SEHNR and CDR2 FQNEAQ (reference sequence). V gave up 2 bases and J gave up 0 bases, with 11 bases separating them.

The chain employs TRBV18 and TRBJ2-7; unclear D gene. This CDR3 region has 14 residues. Trimming left V 2 bases short and J 0 bases short, with 8 bases between. Germline CDR1 is KGHSH and CDR2 is LQKENI. CDR3 bases: TGTGCCAGCTCACCAGCGGTGAACTCCTACGAGCAGTACTTC. Translation gives CASSPAVNSYEQYF.

This clone was counted between two and nine times. The V call is TRBV30, the J call TRBJ1-1; D remains ambiguous. Germline V CDR1 and CDR2: GTSNPN, SVGIG (reference sequence). V lost 6 bases to trimming and J lost 4 bases, with 6 bases between them. The CDR3 has 10 residues. DNA of the CDR3: TGTGCCTGTCGGAGCACTGAAGCTTTCTTT. Amino acids: CACRSTEAFF.

This rearrangement joins TRBV27 to TRBJ2-1; D may be TRBD2 (5 bases). This CDR3 is built from 18 residues. Germline V lookup: CDR1 MNHEY, CDR2 SMNVEV (reference sequence). Trimming took 2 bases from V and 0 from J, leaving 17 bases between them. As DNA, the CDR3 is TGTGCCAGCAGTTTAGTCGCCCTTAGCGCTAGCTCCTACAATGAGCAGTTCTTC. Translation gives CASSLVALSASSYNEQFF.

J is TRBJ1-5 and V is TRBV4-1; D not resolved. V lost 1 base and J lost 9, with 13 bases in between. Germline V lookup: CDR1 MGHRA, CDR2 YSYEKL. The CDR3 is 14 residues long. CDR3 bases: TGCGCCAGCAGCCAAGGGCAGCCGCCATGGCCCCAGCATTTT. Amino acid sequence: CASSQGQPPWPQHF.

The gene calls are TRBV5-1 and TRBJ2-7, with 8 positions matching TRBD1. Trimming removed 1 base from V and 5 bases from J; junction bases left unmatched: 11. The CDR3 is made up of 16 amino acids. Germline V gene lookup returns CDR1 SGHRS and CDR2 YFSETQ. The CDR3 here is CASSLRPGQALNEQYF. CDR3 DNA: TGCGCCAGCAGCTTGAGACCGGGACAGGCCCTTAACGAGCAGTACTTC.